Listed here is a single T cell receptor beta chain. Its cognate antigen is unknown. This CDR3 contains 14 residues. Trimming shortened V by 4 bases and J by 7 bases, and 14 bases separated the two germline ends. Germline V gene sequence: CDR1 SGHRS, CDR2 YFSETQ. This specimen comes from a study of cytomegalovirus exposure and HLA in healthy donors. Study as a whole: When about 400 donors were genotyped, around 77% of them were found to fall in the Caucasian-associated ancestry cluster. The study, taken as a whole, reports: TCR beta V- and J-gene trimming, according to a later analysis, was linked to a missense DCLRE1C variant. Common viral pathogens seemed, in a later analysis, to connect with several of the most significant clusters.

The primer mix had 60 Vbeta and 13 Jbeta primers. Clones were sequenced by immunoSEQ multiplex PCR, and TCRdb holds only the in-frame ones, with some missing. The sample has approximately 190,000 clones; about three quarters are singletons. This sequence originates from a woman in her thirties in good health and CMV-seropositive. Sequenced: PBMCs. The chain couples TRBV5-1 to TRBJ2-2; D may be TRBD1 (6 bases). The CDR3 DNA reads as TGCGCCAGCAGCATTGGGGGCTCGAACGGGGAGCTGTTTTTT. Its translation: CASSIGGSNGELFF.